Presented here are 20 T cell receptor beta chains from one specimen sequenced in a study of T-cell reconstitution after alpha-beta-depleted transplantation in children. Preparation of the TCRbeta library was carried out with unique molecular identifiers. In TCRdb, the PCR reads were re-called with MiXCR into one record per CDR3 protein. Of about 200,000 distinct CDR3 sequences listed, approximately 6.8% were seen once; the top ten hold 4.5%. The specimen comprised PBMCs, sampled before TCRalphabeta/CD19-depleted stem cell transplant. The receptor source for this set is a girl under three years old with combined immunodeficiency, due to receive a stem cell transplant.

Only a few counts were recorded for this clonotype. The gene calls are TRBV20-1 and TRBJ1-1; 8 nucleotides line up with TRBD1. Germline V gene data show CDR1 as DFQATT and CDR2 as SNEGSKA (reference sequence). This CDR3 contains 16 residues. With V trimmed by 2 bases and J by 2 bases, 10 bases remained unmatched. The CDR3 DNA sequence: TGCAGTGCTAGAAGGGCAGGGGGCTTAAGCAACACTGAAGCTTTCTTT. It codes for CSARRAGGLSNTEAFF.

This clonotype was recorded at least ten times. The V gene is TRBV5-6, the J gene TRBJ2-1, with D possibly being TRBD2 (5 bases). V was pared by 0 bases and J by 9 bases, with 7 bases between. This CDR3 is built from 12 residues. From germline, CDR1 is SGHDT and CDR2 YYEEEE. The CDR3 coding sequence is TGTGCCAGCAGCTTGGAGGAGGCTGAGCAGTTCTTC. Translating gives CASSLEEAEQFF.

This clonotype was counted many times. The chain joins TRBV25-1 to TRBJ1-5; TRBD1 aligns across 11 bases. The germline V gene encodes CDR1 MGHDK and CDR2 SYGVNS. The junction had 21 bases not matched to a gene; V was cut back by 6 bases and J by 8 bases. The CDR3 covers 19 residues. This chain's CDR3 is CASREPFRDRGILVKPQHF. The CDR3 DNA reads as TGTGCCAGCAGGGAACCTTTCCGGGACAGGGGGATTTTAGTAAAGCCCCAGCATTTT.

This clonotype showed up just a few times. The genes are TRBV20-1 and TRBJ2-5, with TRBD2 matching over 11 bases. Germline V CDR1 and CDR2: DFQATT, SNEGSKA (reference sequence). CDR3 length equals 15 residues. The V segment lost 0 bases and the J segment 4 bases; nucleotides outside the gene matches: 4. CDR3 DNA: TGCAGTGCTAGAGAGGGACTAGCGGAAGGAGAGACCCAGTACTTC. It encodes CSAREGLAEGETQYF.

This clonotype was seen repeatedly, ten times or more. The rearrangement joins TRBV28 to TRBJ2-3; unclear D gene. The length of the CDR3 is 18 residues. Trimming cost V 4 bases and J 0 bases, with 20 bases left between them. Germline V gives CDR1 MDHEN, CDR2 SYDVKM. As DNA, the CDR3 is TGTGCCAGCAGTTCCTTACCCTTCGACACTCCTAGCACAGATACGCAGTATTTT. It specifies CASSSLPFDTPSTDTQYF. The full variable domain, in which reference TRBV28 and TRBJ2-3 provide the parts outside the CDR3, is DVKVTQSSRYLVKRTGEKVFLECVQDMDHENMFWYRQDPGLGLRLIYFSYDVKMKEKGDIPEGYSVSREKKERFSLILESASTNQTSMYLCASSSLPFDTPSTDTQYFGPGTRLTVL.

This clonotype has ten or more counts. The rearrangement uses TRBV5-1 and TRBJ1-5; TRBD1 is a possible D gene (5 bases). Germline V gene lookup returns CDR1 SGHRS and CDR2 YFSETQ. This CDR3 is built from 15 residues. Trimming shortened V by 4 bases and J by 1 base, and 12 bases separated the two germline ends. The CDR3 here is CASSPQGFSNQPQHF. CDR3 in DNA: TGCGCCAGCAGCCCCCAGGGTTTCAGCAATCAGCCCCAGCATTTT.

This clonotype was counted at least ten times. The rearrangement joins TRBV13 to TRBJ2-7; no reliable D call. The CDR3 is 14 amino acids. Trimming removed 2 bases at V and 3 bases at J, with 11 bases between. Germline lookup yields CDR1 PRHDT and CDR2 FYEKMQ (reference sequence). CDR3 sequence reads: CASSLSLVDYEQYF. As DNA, the CDR3 is TGTGCCAGCAGCTTATCCCTCGTCGACTACGAGCAGTACTTC.

This clonotype was detected many times. The rearrangement uses TRBV7-9 and TRBJ1-1; perhaps TRBD1 as D (5 bases). Germline V gene lookup returns CDR1 SEHNR and CDR2 FQNEAQ (reference sequence). V was cut by 7 bases and J by 1 base, with 10 bases left in between. The CDR3 contains 13 residues. CDR3 nucleotides: TGTGCCAGCACCCTCGGGGGGAACACTGAAGCTTTCTTT. It specifies CASTLGGNTEAFF.

This clonotype was picked up many times. The chain combines TRBV29-1 with TRBJ2-7, with D possibly being TRBD2 (5 bases). Germline-derived CDR1 and CDR2 are SQVTM and ANQGSEA. This CDR3 contains 11 residues. Trimming removed 6 bases from V and 2 bases from J, with 8 bases in between. The CDR3 protein is CSVLDPYEQYF. In DNA form, the CDR3 reads TGCAGCGTACTAGACCCCTACGAGCAGTACTTC.

This clonotype has ten or more counts. The rearrangement links TRBV4-2 to TRBJ2-3; TRBD2 matches 8 bases. V shed 0 bases and J 6 bases; nucleotides not matched to a gene: 11. The germline V gene has CDR1 LGHNA and CDR2 YNFKEQ. This CDR3 is 17 amino acids long. CDR3 in amino acids: CASSQDRAGRARDTQYF. The CDR3 DNA reads TGTGCCAGCAGCCAAGATCGAGCCGGGAGGGCCAGGGATACGCAGTATTTT.

This clonotype came up many times. The rearrangement links TRBV12-3 or TRBV12-4 to TRBJ1-1; no firm D call. V gave up 3 bases and J gave up 0 bases, with 2 bases separating them. This CDR3 contains 12 residues. The CDR3 spells CASSFVNTEAFF. CDR3 nucleotides: TGTGCCAGCAGTTTCGTGAACACTGAAGCTTTCTTT.

The chain is built from TRBV7-9 and TRBJ2-1, with 10 bases matching TRBD2. The CDR3 runs to 15 residues. After removal of 7 bases from V and 7 bases from J, the junction contained 10 bases not matched to a gene. Per germline, CDR1 SEHNR and CDR2 FQNEAQ (reference sequence). The DNA for the CDR3 is TGTGCCAGCAACAAAGGGACTAGCGCCCTTAATGAGCAGTTCTTC. It encodes CASNKGTSALNEQFF. Looking up the rest from reference TRBV7-9 and TRBJ2-1 gives the full variable domain: DTGVSQNPRHKITKRGQNVTFRCDPISEHNRLYWYRQTLGQGPEFLTYFQNEAQLEKSRLLSDRFSAERPKGSFSTLEIQRTEQGDSAMYLCASNKGTSALNEQFFGPGTRLTVL.

This clonotype was seen repeatedly, ten times or more. V is TRBV20-1 and J is TRBJ2-4; D uncertain. CDR1 and CDR2 (germline): DFQATT, SNEGSKA (reference sequence). This CDR3 spans 13 amino acids. Trimming left V 2 bases short and J 5 bases short, with 10 bases between. CDR3 in amino acids: CSARKRAENIQYF. The DNA of the CDR3 is TGCAGTGCTAGAAAAAGGGCGGAAAACATTCAGTACTTC.

CDR3 coding DNA: TGTGCCAGCAGCAAATACCGCGGGACAGGGGGCCACGAGCAGTACTTC. Protein product: CASSKYRGTGGHEQYF. The V call is TRBV9, the J call TRBJ2-7; 12 bases are a match to TRBD1. The CDR3 length is 16 residues. V gave up 4 bases and J gave up 5 bases; unmatched junction bases: 10. Per the germline V gene, CDR1 is SGDLS and CDR2 is YYNGEE.

This clonotype was seen many times. The chain carries TRBV7-9 and TRBJ1-4, with 7 bases that match TRBD1. This CDR3 spans 15 amino acids. The germline V gene has CDR1 SEHNR and CDR2 FQNEAQ (reference sequence). V shed 5 bases, J shed 5 bases, and the junction held 8 bases outside the gene matches. As DNA, the CDR3 is TGTGCCAGCAGCCGCCCGGGACAGCAGAATGAAAAACTGTTTTTT. Translated, it gives CASSRPGQQNEKLFF. Drawing the rest from reference TRBV7-9 and TRBJ1-4, the complete variable domain is DTGVSQNPRHKITKRGQNVTFRCDPISEHNRLYWYRQTLGQGPEFLTYFQNEAQLEKSRLLSDRFSAERPKGSFSTLEIQRTEQGDSAMYLCASSRPGQQNEKLFFGSGTQLSVL.

This clonotype was recorded at least ten times. The chain links TRBV10-3 to TRBJ2-3; 9 positions match TRBD2. The CDR3 has 16 residues. J was trimmed by 2 bases and V by 10 bases; bases with no gene match: 13. Germline CDR1 ENHRY, CDR2 SYGVKD. The CDR3 nucleotides are TGTGCCACCGGATTGGAGCGGGGGGCGTCCACAGATACGCAGTATTTT. This encodes CATGLERGASTDTQYF.

This clonotype was counted many times. V usage is TRBV3-1 and J usage is TRBJ1-5; D not certain. V was shortened by 3 bases and J by 5 bases, with 8 bases between the two germline ends. The germline CDR1 and CDR2 sequences are LGHDT and YNNKEL (reference sequence). The CDR3 is 13 amino acids. CDR3: CASSQAVHQPQHF. The CDR3 DNA sequence: TGTGCCAGCAGCCAGGCCGTCCATCAGCCCCAGCATTTT. Full variable domain (outside the CDR3, taken from reference TRBV3-1 and TRBJ1-5): DTAVSQTPKYLVTQMGNDKSIKCEQNLGHDTMYWYKQDSKKFLKIMFSYNNKELIINETVPNRFSPKSPDKAHLNLHINSLELGDSAVYFCASSQAVHQPQHFGDGTRLSIL.

This clonotype was detected many times. The chain carries TRBV4-1 and TRBJ1-2; D uncertain. The germline V and J ends were trimmed by 1 base and 9 bases, with 6 bases remaining between them. CDR1 is MGHRA and CDR2 is YSYEKL in the germline V gene. The CDR3 runs 11 residues. The CDR3 loop is CASSQGRSYTF. The CDR3 nucleotides are TGCGCCAGCAGCCAAGGCAGGAGCTACACCTTC.

The chain is built from TRBV3-1 and TRBJ2-5; D is ambiguous. The germline V gene has CDR1 LGHDT and CDR2 YNNKEL (reference sequence). The V end was cut by 4 bases, the J end by 4 bases, with 13 bases between. CDR3 length: 14 residues. CDR3 protein: CASSRYEFGETQYF. The CDR3 DNA sequence: TGTGCCAGCAGCCGGTACGAATTCGGAGAGACCCAGTACTTC.

As concerns this clonotype: Since a much larger clone is just one base distant, this may be a read error. The chain couples TRBV24-1 to TRBJ2-1; 10 bases align to TRBD1. The CDR3 consists of 17 residues. Germline V gives CDR1 KGHDR, CDR2 SFDVKD. CDR3 in amino acids: CATSDPSGTGAYYEQFF. CDR3 nucleotide sequence: TGTGCCACCAGTGACCCATCCGGGACAGGGGCCTACTATGAGCAGTTCTTC.